This TCR beta chain stems from a study of Graves' ophthalmopathy and Graves' hyperthyroidism. Hyperthyroidism patients were newly diagnosed, under 2 months' duration, aged 18 to 65. If patients had other autoimmune diseases, uncontrolled infections, pregnancy or lactation, they were excluded. As the template, RNA transcripts were used to amplify TCR beta CDR3 regions. First-round RT-PCR with HTBI primers preceded a second-round multiplex PCR. From the multiplex PCR reads, TCRdb called clonotypes with MiXCR, one entry per CDR3 protein. Of about 620,000 distinct CDR3 sequences in the sample, 20% to 25% were seen once. CDR3 size: 15 residues. The germline CDR1 and CDR2 sequences are SNHLY and FYNNEI. This clonotype has at least ten counts. At one end, the junction sequence differs from germline, possibly due to a read error.

The chain links TRBV2 to TRBJ2-4; no reliable D call. What was sequenced was peripheral blood. The sequence was collected from a woman aged 18-29 years with stable Graves' hyperthyroidism. Some clones in this sample may be carry-over from other donors' samples. CDR3 in DNA: TGTGCCAGCAGCGTAACCTGGTTAGCCAAAAACATTAAGTACTTC. Its protein is CASSVTWLAKNIKYF.